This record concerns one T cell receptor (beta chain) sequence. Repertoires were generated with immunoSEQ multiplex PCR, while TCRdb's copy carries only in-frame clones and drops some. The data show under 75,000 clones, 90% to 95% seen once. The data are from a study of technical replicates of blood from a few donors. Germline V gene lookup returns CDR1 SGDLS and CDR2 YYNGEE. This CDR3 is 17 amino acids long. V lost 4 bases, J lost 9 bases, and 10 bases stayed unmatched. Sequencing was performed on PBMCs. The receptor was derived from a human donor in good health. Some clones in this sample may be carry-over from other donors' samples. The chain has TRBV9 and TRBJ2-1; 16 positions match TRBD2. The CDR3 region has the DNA TGTGCCAGCAGCCCCGGGACTAGCGGGGGGGCCGGACGTGAGCAGTTCTTC. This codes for CASSPGTSGGAGREQFF.